This T cell receptor beta chain came from a study of CD8+CD57+ T cells in acquired aplastic anemia. Study-wide context: DNA recovered from sorted CD4+ and CD8+ cells had a mean of approximately 3.5 ug.

This clonotype was found many times. Its specificity is not known. The patients chosen for sequencing had shown expansion of CD8+CD57+ cells (detected by flow cytometry). At blood sampling, none of the patients had yet received therapy. Both TCR beta VDJ combination and CDR3 sequence profiling were carried out. Genomic DNA was the template for this profiling. TCRdb independently ran MiXCR on the reads; one entry per CDR3 protein. The sample has 130,000 or so distinct CDR3 sequences, approximately 36% seen once. Whole-study findings and limits: About 30 shared CD8+ CDR3s appeared highly expressed within patients' immunodominant clones.

This TCR came from a human donor with aplastic anemia. The sample consisted of sorted CD4+, CD8+, or CD8+CD57+ T cells (not recorded which) from PBMCs.

The CDR3 loop is CASSVRGPTEAFF. CDR3 DNA: TGTGCCAGCAGTGTCCGGGGGCCGACTGAAGCTTTCTTT. The chain recombines TRBV2 with TRBJ1-1, with D possibly matching TRBD1 (6 bases). Germline CDR1 reads SNHLY; CDR2 reads FYNNEI. Trimming cost V 4 bases and J 5 bases, with 11 bases left between them. This CDR3 comprises 13 residues.